This paragraph covers one T cell receptor beta chain sequence. Its antigen is undetermined. Here immunoSEQ multiplex PCR was the method, and the copy in TCRdb shows in-frame clones only, minus some. The sample includes roughly 39,000 clones, 75% to 90% of them seen just once. This specimen comes from a study of PD-L1 blockade in urothelial cancer. In the study overall: Samples came from 3 weeks, at the second dose, and 6 weeks into treatment. Reported median T cell count for blood samples was 140,000 to 150,000.

Study-wide points: Durable-benefit patients showed greater tumor-associated blood clone expansion at 3 weeks.

The germline V gene encodes CDR1 MNHNY and CDR2 SVGAGI (reference sequence). With 6 bases clipped from V and 7 bases from J, the junction kept 3 bases outside the gene matches. The CDR3 loop spans 14 amino acids. Sequencing was performed on PBMCs, taken around atezolizumab (anti-PD-L1) treatment. This sequence originates from a man aged 55 to 70 with urothelial cancer. This sequence joins TRBV6-6 and TRBJ1-6, with TRBD1 matching 10 bases. The DNA for the CDR3 is TGTGCCAGCAGAGGGGACAGGGGCAATTCACCCCTCCACTTT. It translates to CASRGDRGNSPLHF.